The next 22 T cell receptor beta chains were all read from a single sample in a study of T cell repertoires in cytomegalovirus infection. Their antigens are not known. TCRdb itself ran the reads through MiXCR, one entry per CDR3 protein. The repertoire holds a few hundred thousand distinct CDR3 sequences, with roughly 43% as singletons. Sequenced here: cultured PBMCs, sampled from culture after CMV antigen stimulation. Receptors were obtained from a human donor in good health (CMV status not recorded). Some clones in this sample may be carry-over from other donors' samples.

Many counts were recorded for this clonotype. V gene TRBV7-2 combines with J gene TRBJ2-5; 13 bases align to TRBD2. The CDR3 contains 15 residues. The V segment lost 3 bases and the J segment 5 bases; nucleotides outside the gene matches: 3. Germline V gene lookup returns CDR1 SGHTA and CDR2 FQGNSA. This chain's CDR3 is CASSLGLAGTETQYF. In DNA form, the CDR3 reads TGTGCCAGCAGCTTGGGACTAGCGGGGACCGAGACCCAGTACTTC.

V is TRBV12-3 or TRBV12-4 and J is TRBJ2-2, with 10 bases identical to TRBD2. This CDR3 comprises 16 residues. The J segment lost 7 bases and the V segment lost 3 bases, leaving 8 bases of the junction unmatched. In DNA, the CDR3 is TGTGCCAGCAGTTTCTTAGCGGGGGGCCGTTTCGGGGAGCTGTTTTTT. Protein product: CASSFLAGGRFGELFF.

This clonotype was found a few times. The chain uses TRBV6-1 and TRBJ2-1; 10 bases fit TRBD2. J lost 3 bases, V lost 3 bases, and 5 bases had no gene match. The CDR3 extends over 16 amino acids. Germline V CDR1 and CDR2: MNHNS, SASEGT. CDR3 loop: CASSDSSGRVYNEQFF. CDR3 in DNA: TGTGCCAGCAGTGATTCTAGCGGGAGAGTCTACAATGAGCAGTTCTTC.

The rearrangement uses TRBV7-4 and TRBJ2-5; perhaps TRBD2 as D (5 bases). V lost 4 bases and J 2 bases, leaving 11 bases between the germline ends. The germline V gene has CDR1 SGHVT and CDR2 SQSDAQ. This CDR3 contains 14 residues. Here the CDR3 reads CASSSVRGQETQYF. CDR3 coding DNA: TGTGCCAGCAGCTCAGTACGGGGACAAGAGACCCAGTACTTC.

In this sample, this clonotype turned up a few times. The chain is built from TRBV6-2 or TRBV6-3 and TRBJ1-6; D is undetermined. There are 12 residues in the CDR3. V lost 2 bases and J 10 bases, leaving 6 bases between the germline ends. Germline lookup yields CDR1 MNHEY and CDR2 SVGEGT. Written as DNA, the CDR3 is TGTGCCAGCAGTTACGCCGGGTCACCCCTCCACTTT. It encodes CASSYAGSPLHF.

This chain joins TRBV12-3 or TRBV12-4 and TRBJ2-1; D is uncertain. This CDR3 spans 13 amino acids. V was pared by 6 bases and J by 7 bases, with 13 bases between. CDR3 in amino acids: CASSRNMGNEQFF. The CDR3 DNA follows: TGTGCCAGCAGCAGGAATATGGGGAATGAGCAGTTCTTC.

CDR3 bases: TGTGCCAGCAGCCCGGACAGGGCGTTCGATGAAAAACTGTTTTTT. Translation gives CASSPDRAFDEKLFF. J is TRBJ1-4 and V is TRBV7-9, with TRBD1 matching 8 bases. Germline V lookup: CDR1 SEHNR, CDR2 FQNEAQ (reference sequence). V lost 5 bases, J lost 6 bases, and 8 bases stayed unmatched. The CDR3 has 15 amino acids.

In this sample, this clonotype turned up a few times. J is TRBJ1-1 and V is TRBV6-6; D remains ambiguous. V lost 8 bases and J 0 bases, leaving 10 bases between the germline ends. Per the germline V gene, CDR1 is MNHNY and CDR2 is SVGAGI (reference sequence). There are 13 residues in the CDR3. The chain's CDR3 is CASCQEMNTEAFF. The CDR3 DNA reads TGTGCCAGCTGTCAGGAAATGAACACTGAAGCTTTCTTT.

The chain joins TRBV18 to TRBJ1-5; TRBD1 aligns across 8 bases. The length of the CDR3 is 16 residues. Germline V lookup: CDR1 KGHSH, CDR2 LQKENI. V lost 3 bases to trimming and J lost 2 bases; unmatched junction nucleotides: 6. CDR3 sequence (DNA): TGTGCCAGCTCACCCCGGACAGGGTCGGGCAATCAGCCCCAGCATTTT. It translates to CASSPRTGSGNQPQHF.

The chain combines TRBV4-3 with TRBJ2-7; perhaps TRBD1 as D (5 bases). V was shortened by 6 bases and J by 2 bases, with 17 bases between the two germline ends. Germline CDR1 reads LGHNA; CDR2 reads YSLEER. There are 15 residues in the CDR3. The CDR3 DNA reads as TGCGCCAGCAGAAAATACAACTTAGGGGCCTACGAGCAGTACTTC. Its translation: CASRKYNLGAYEQYF.

The chain has TRBV7-2 and TRBJ2-7; 11 positions agree with TRBD2. The CDR3 contains 15 residues. The junction had 9 bases not matched to a gene; V was cut back by 8 bases and J by 3 bases. From germline, CDR1 is SGHTA and CDR2 FQGNSA. The CDR3 loop is CASASSGGPYYEQYF. The DNA of the CDR3 is TGTGCCAGCGCGTCTAGCGGGGGGCCTTACTACGAGCAGTACTTC. Complete variable domain (other parts from reference TRBV7-2 and TRBJ2-7): GAGVSQSPSNKVTEKGKDVELRCDPISGHTALYWYRQSLGQGLEFLIYFQGNSAPDKSGLPSDRFSAERTGGSVSTLTIQRTQQEDSAVYLCASASSGGPYYEQYFGPGTRLTVT.

This clonotype was counted between two and nine times. The chain recombines TRBV6-2 or TRBV6-3 with TRBJ1-1; D gene ambiguous. This CDR3 has 10 residues. Trimming pared 8 bases from V and 2 bases from J, leaving 3 bases between. Germline CDR1 MNHEY, CDR2 SVGEGT. The CDR3: CASGNTEAFF. The CDR3 DNA follows: TGTGCCAGCGGAAACACTGAAGCTTTCTTT.

The chain links TRBV29-1 to TRBJ1-1, with D perhaps TRBD1 (5 bases). Germline CDR1 is SQVTM and CDR2 is ANQGSEA. The length of the CDR3 is 14 residues. Trimming pared 8 bases from V and 1 base from J, leaving 17 bases between. CDR3 sequence: CSFLGGGSNTEAFF. DNA of the CDR3: TGCAGCTTCCTCGGCGGGGGTTCGAACACTGAAGCTTTCTTT.

The chain combines TRBV5-4 with TRBJ2-5; 9 nucleotides align to TRBD2. The CDR3 loop spans 12 amino acids. Trimming cost V 7 bases and J 5 bases; bases outside gene matches: 3. CDR1 SGHNT and CDR2 YYREEE come from the germline V gene (reference sequence). This CDR3 reads CASGLARETQYF. As DNA, the CDR3 is TGTGCCAGCGGACTAGCGAGGGAGACCCAGTACTTC.

The sample holds one count of this clonotype. The chain links TRBV20-1 to TRBJ2-4; D assignment may be TRBD1 or TRBD2 (6 bases each). CDR1 is DFQATT and CDR2 is SNEGSKA in the germline V gene (reference sequence). Trimming took 5 bases from V and 3 from J, leaving 8 bases between them. The CDR3 runs 12 residues. The CDR3 here is CSAGGLKNIQYF. The CDR3 bases are TGCAGTGCTGGGGGGCTCAAAAACATTCAGTACTTC.

Ten or more counts support this clonotype. The chain combines TRBV20-1 with TRBJ2-3, with 9 bases lining up with TRBD2. Unmatched junction bases numbered 2, after V lost 1 base and J lost 6 bases. The CDR3 is made up of 13 amino acids. Germline loops: CDR1 DFQATT, CDR2 SNEGSKA (reference sequence). The CDR3 reads CSARGSGRDTQYF. In nucleotides, the CDR3 is TGCAGTGCTAGAGGCAGCGGGAGGGATACGCAGTATTTT.

The genes are TRBV28 and TRBJ2-1, with TRBD2 matching 7 bases. CDR1 is MDHEN, CDR2 SYDVKM, per germline. The CDR3 consists of 12 residues. CDR3 sequence (DNA): TGTGCAAAGCGGGGTTGTAGGAATGAGCAGTTCTTC. Protein: CAKRGCRNEQFF.

CDR3 region: CAILGGVGELFF. The CDR3, as DNA: TGTGCCATCCTCGGGGGGGTGGGGGAGCTGTTTTTT. The gene calls are TRBV7-8 and TRBJ2-2; 8 nucleotides line up with TRBD2. This CDR3 has 12 amino acids. V lost 10 bases and J lost 8; bases outside the gene matches: 6. Per the germline V gene, CDR1 is SGHVS and CDR2 is FQNEAQ.

The chain links TRBV10-3 to TRBJ2-1; the match to TRBD1 covers 9 bases. This CDR3 is 16 amino acids long. J lost 0 bases, V lost 6 bases, and 6 bases had no gene match. Germline-derived CDR1 and CDR2 are ENHRY and SYGVKD. The CDR3: CAISTPGQGSYNEQFF. The CDR3 nucleotides read TGTGCCATCAGCACCCCGGGACAGGGCTCCTACAATGAGCAGTTCTTC.

The chain uses TRBV3-1 and TRBJ2-7, with no clear D. Trimming left V 1 base short and J 2 bases short, with 12 bases between. The germline V gene encodes CDR1 LGHDT and CDR2 YNNKEL (reference sequence). The CDR3 has 15 residues. Here the CDR3 DNA reads TGTGCCAGCAGCCAAGGGTCGGCAGGAACCTACGAGCAGTACTTC. Its protein is CASSQGSAGTYEQYF.

The chain joins TRBV5-4 to TRBJ2-3, with 9 nucleotides matching TRBD2. Germline-derived CDR1 and CDR2 are SGHNT and YYREEE (reference sequence). Trimming at V came to 4 bases and at J to 5 bases, leaving 11 bases not matched to a gene. The CDR3 covers 16 residues. In DNA form, the CDR3 reads TGTGCCAGCAGCAATGGGCGGGGGGGCCGGGAAGATACGCAGTATTTT. Translating it yields CASSNGRGGREDTQYF.

The gene calls are TRBV6-1 and TRBJ2-7, with TRBD2 matching 9 bases. The V gene's germline CDR1 is MNHNS and CDR2 SASEGT. The V and J ends lost 6 bases and 0 bases, in that order; junction bases with no gene match: 18. This CDR3 has 19 amino acids. The DNA of the CDR3 is TGTGCCAGCAGACCCCCAGAGGGCGGCAGACTAGCGGACTCCTACGAGCAGTACTTC. This translates into CASRPPEGGRLADSYEQYF.